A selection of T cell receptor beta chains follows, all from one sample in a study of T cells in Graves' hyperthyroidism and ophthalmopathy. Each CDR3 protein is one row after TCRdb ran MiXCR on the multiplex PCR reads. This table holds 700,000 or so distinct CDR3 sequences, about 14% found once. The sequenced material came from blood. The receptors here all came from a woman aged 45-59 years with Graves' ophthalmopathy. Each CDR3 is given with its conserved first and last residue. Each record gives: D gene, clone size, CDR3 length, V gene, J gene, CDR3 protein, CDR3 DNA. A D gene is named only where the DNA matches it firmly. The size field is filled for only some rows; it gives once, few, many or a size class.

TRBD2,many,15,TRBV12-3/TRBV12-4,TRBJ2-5,CASSLIAGVQETQYF,TGTGCCAGCAGTTTGATAGCGGGAGTCCAAGAGACCCAGTACTTC
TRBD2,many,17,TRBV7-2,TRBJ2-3,CASSSLRLAGDIDTQYF,TGTGCCAGCAGCTCACTCAGACTAGCGGGAGATATAGATACGCAGTATTTT
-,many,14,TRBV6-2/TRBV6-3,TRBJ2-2,CASSYTTHTGELFF,TGTGCCAGCAGTTACACGACCCACACCGGGGAGCTGTTTTTT
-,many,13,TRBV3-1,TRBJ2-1,CASSQDPPDEQFF,TGTGCCAGCAGCCAAGACCCCCCAGATGAGCAGTTCTTC
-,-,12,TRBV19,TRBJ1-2,CASSILGYGYTF,TGTGCCAGTAGTATACTCGGCTATGGCTACACCTTC
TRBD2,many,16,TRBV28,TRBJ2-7,CASSSWTSGPIYEQYF,TGTGCCAGCAGTTCATGGACTAGCGGGCCTATCTACGAGCAGTACTTC
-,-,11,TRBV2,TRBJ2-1,CASGTTDEQFF,TGTGCCAGCGGCACTACGGATGAGCAGTTCTTC
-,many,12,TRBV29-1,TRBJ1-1,CSVEERDSAAFF,TGCAGCGTTGAAGAACGGGACTCGGCAGCTTTCTTT
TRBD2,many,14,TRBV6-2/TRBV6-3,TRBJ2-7,CASSNGTSSYEQYF,TGTGCCAGCAGTAACGGGACTAGCTCCTACGAGCAGTACTTC
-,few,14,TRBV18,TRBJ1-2,CASSPKGTDSGYTF,TGTGCCAGCTCACCAAAAGGGACCGACAGTGGCTACACCTTC
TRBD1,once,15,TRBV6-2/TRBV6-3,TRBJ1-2,CASTTRTGSNYGYTF,TGTGCCAGCACTACCCGGACAGGCTCTAACTATGGCTACACCTTC
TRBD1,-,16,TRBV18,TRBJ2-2,CASSPRTGPNTGELFF,TGTGCCAGCTCACCAAGGACAGGGCCGAACACCGGGGAGCTGTTTTTT
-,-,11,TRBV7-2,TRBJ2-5,CASSKGVTQYF,TGTGCCAGCAGTAAGGGCGTGACCCAGTACTTC
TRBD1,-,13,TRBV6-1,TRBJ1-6,CASRDRYNSPLHF,TGTGCCAGCCGGGACAGATATAATTCACCCCTCCACTTT
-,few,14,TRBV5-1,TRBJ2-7,CASSGQGSSYEQYF,TGCGCCAGCAGTGGGCAGGGGAGCTCCTACGAGCAGTACTTC
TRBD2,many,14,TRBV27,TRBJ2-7,CASSPTSGRDEQYF,TGTGCCAGCAGTCCAACTAGCGGGAGAGACGAGCAGTACTTC
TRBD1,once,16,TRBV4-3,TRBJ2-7,CASSQGDRDRGYEQYF,TGCGCCAGCAGCCAAGGGGACCGGGACAGGGGTTACGAGCAGTACTTC
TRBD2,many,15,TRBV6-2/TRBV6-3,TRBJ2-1,CASSILAGVSNEQFF,TGTGCCAGCAGTATTCTAGCGGGAGTGTCCAATGAGCAGTTCTTC
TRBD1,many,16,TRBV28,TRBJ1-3,CASSKRTGPAGNTIYF,TGTGCCAGCAGTAAACGGACAGGGCCGGCTGGAAACACCATATATTTT
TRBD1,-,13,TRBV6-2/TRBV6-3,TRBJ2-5,CASRPQGRETQYF,TGTGCCAGCAGACCACAGGGGCGAGAGACCCAGTACTTC
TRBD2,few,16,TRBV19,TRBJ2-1,CASSTTSGRALDEQFF,TGTGCCAGTAGTACAACTAGCGGGAGGGCCTTAGATGAGCAGTTCTTC
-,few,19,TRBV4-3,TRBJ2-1,CASSQGPGIFSEKHNEQFF,TGCGCCAGCAGCCAAGGGCCAGGGATTTTCTCCGAAAAACACAATGAGCAGTTCTTC
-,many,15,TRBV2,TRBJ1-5,CASKRTLNSNQPQHF,TGTGCCAGCAAGCGGACACTAAATAGCAATCAGCCCCAGCATTTT
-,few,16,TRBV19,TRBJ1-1,CASSIRMGGRRTEAFF,TGTGCCAGTAGTATAAGGATGGGAGGGAGGCGGACTGAAGCTTTCTTT
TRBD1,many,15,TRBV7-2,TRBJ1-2,CASSLPGTGVRGYTF,TGTGCCAGCAGCTTGCCCGGGACAGGGGTTCGGGGCTACACCTTC
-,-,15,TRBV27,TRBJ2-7,CANLLRGKASYEQYF,TGTGCCAACCTCCTCAGGGGAAAGGCGTCCTACGAGCAGTACTTC
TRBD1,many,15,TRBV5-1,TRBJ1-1,CASRRDSSTSGEAFF,TGCGCCAGCAGGCGGGACAGCAGTACGAGCGGGGAAGCTTTCTTT
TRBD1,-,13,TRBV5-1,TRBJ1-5,CASRTGVNQPQHF,TGCGCCAGCAGGACAGGGGTTAATCAGCCCCAGCATTTT
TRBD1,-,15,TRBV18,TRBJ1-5,CASSLLGQGDQPQHF,TGTGCCAGCTCCCTCCTAGGACAGGGTGATCAGCCCCAGCATTTT
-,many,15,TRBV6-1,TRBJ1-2,CASSEGTGGHYGYTF,TGTGCCAGCAGTGAAGGCACTGGCGGACACTATGGCTACACCTTC
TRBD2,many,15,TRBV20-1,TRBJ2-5,CSARIPGLEPATQYF,TGCAGTGCTAGGATTCCGGGACTAGAGCCAGCGACCCAGTACTTC
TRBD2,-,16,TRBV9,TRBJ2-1,CASSVDSGSLNNEQFF,TGTGCCAGCAGCGTAGATAGCGGGAGCTTAAACAATGAGCAGTTCTTC
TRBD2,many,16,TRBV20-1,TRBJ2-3,CSANRGLAESTDTQYF,TGCAGTGCTAACCGCGGACTAGCGGAGAGCACAGATACGCAGTATTTT
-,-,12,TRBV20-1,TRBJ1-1,CSATLVNTEAFF,TGCAGTGCTACTCTCGTGAACACTGAAGCTTTCTTT
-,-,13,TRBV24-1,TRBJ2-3,CATSAQFADTQYF,TGTGCCACCAGTGCACAGTTCGCAGATACGCAGTATTTT
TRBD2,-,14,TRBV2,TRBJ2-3,CASRTSGRWDTQYF,TGTGCCAGCAGGACTAGCGGGAGGTGGGATACGCAGTATTTT
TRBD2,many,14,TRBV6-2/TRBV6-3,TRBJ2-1,CASSYRLAGDEQFF,TGTGCCAGCAGTTACAGACTAGCGGGAGATGAGCAGTTCTTC
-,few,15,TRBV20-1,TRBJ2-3,CSARVFRGAADTQYF,TGCAGTGCTAGAGTCTTTCGGGGAGCAGCAGATACGCAGTATTTT
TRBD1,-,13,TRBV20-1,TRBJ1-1,CSARTGGGGEAFF,TGCAGTGCCCGGACAGGGGGCGGGGGTGAAGCTTTCTTT
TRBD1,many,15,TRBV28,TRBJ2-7,CASSLRDRDSYEQYF,TGTGCCAGCAGTCTCCGGGACAGGGACTCCTACGAGCAGTACTTC
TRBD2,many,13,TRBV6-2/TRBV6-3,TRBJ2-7,CASKASGAYEQYF,TGTGCCAGCAAGGCTAGCGGAGCCTACGAGCAGTACTTC
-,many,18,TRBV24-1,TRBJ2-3,CATSDGGGLTLSTDTQYF,TGTGCCACCAGTGATGGCGGGGGCCTCACCCTTAGCACAGATACGCAGTATTTT
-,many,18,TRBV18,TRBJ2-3,CASSPLGPGAFGTDTQYF,TGTGCCAGCTCACCACTCGGACCCGGGGCTTTTGGCACAGATACGCAGTATTTT
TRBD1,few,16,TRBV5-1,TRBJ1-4,CASSQNTGVTNEKLFF,TGCGCCAGCAGCCAAAATACAGGGGTAACTAATGAAAAACTGTTTTTT
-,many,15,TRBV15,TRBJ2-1,CATSRDSSSYNEQFF,TGTGCCACCAGCAGAGACTCGAGCTCCTACAATGAGCAGTTCTTC
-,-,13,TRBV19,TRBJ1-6,CASSISLSSPLHF,TGTGCCAGTAGTATTAGCCTTTCTTCACCCCTCCACTTT
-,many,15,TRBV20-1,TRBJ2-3,CSASRTVRSTDTQYF,TGCAGTGCTAGTCGGACAGTCCGAAGCACAGATACGCAGTATTTT
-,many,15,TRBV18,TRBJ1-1,CASSLSRAMNTEAFF,TGTGCCAGCTCACTCTCCAGGGCCATGAACACTGAAGCTTTCTTT
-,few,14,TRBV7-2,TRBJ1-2,CASSLGGTRGGYTF,TGTGCCAGCAGCTTAGGAGGGACACGTGGCGGCTACACCTTC
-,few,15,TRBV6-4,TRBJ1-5,CASRRGWGPTQPQHF,TGTGCCAGCAGGAGGGGGTGGGGTCCGACTCAGCCCCAGCATTTT
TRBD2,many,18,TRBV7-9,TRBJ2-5,CASSSPPGTSGRRETQYF,TGTGCCAGCAGCTCCCCCCCCGGGACTAGCGGGAGAAGAGAGACCCAGTACTTC
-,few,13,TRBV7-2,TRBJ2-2,CASSVGVTGELFF,TGTGCCAGCAGCGTAGGGGTAACCGGGGAGCTGTTTTTT
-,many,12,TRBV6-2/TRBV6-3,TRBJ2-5,CASSSRVETQYF,TGTGCCAGCAGTTCCAGGGTGGAGACCCAGTACTTC